The 15 T cell receptor beta chains in this list originate from one sample, sequenced in a study of blood T cell repertoires in COVID-19 (TCRdb year 2020). The library was obtained by the immunoSEQ multiplex PCR assay. The source is immuneACCESS, and TCRdb retained only in-frame sequences with V and J called. Part of the clones is not carried over; for the studies checked, unresolved V genes explain less than half of this, and the remainder is unexplained. The table for this sample lists around 210,000 clones; more than 80% of them were counted only once. The ten largest make up approximately 8% of the sample. Sequencing used PBMCs or T cells enriched from blood (not recorded which). Receptors were obtained from a young woman who had recovered from COVID-19.

The chain is built from TRBV7-8 and TRBJ1-5, with D perhaps TRBD1 (6 bases). Trimming took 5 bases from V and 5 from J, leaving 10 bases between them. The CDR3 totals 13 residues. Germline loops: CDR1 SGHVS, CDR2 FQNEAQ. CDR3 amino acids: CASSRDTDQPQHF. The CDR3, as DNA: TGTGCCAGCAGCCGGGACACAGATCAGCCCCAGCATTTT.

The chain has TRBV19 and TRBJ2-2, with 9 positions matching TRBD2. CDR1 is LNHDA, CDR2 SQIVND, per germline (reference sequence). V was clipped by 1 base and J by 5 bases; unmatched bases: 5. CDR3 length: 16 residues. The CDR3: CASSIGSGGPTGELFF. The CDR3 nucleotides read TGTGCCAGTAGTATAGGGAGCGGGGGGCCTACCGGGGAGCTGTTTTTT.

The V and J genes are TRBV7-9 and TRBJ2-3; 9 nucleotides match TRBD2. Germline V gene sequence: CDR1 SEHNR, CDR2 FQNEAQ (reference sequence). The trim removed 5 bases at V and 1 base at J, leaving 7 bases unmatched. The CDR3 has 16 amino acids. This CDR3 is CASSPNQRGGTDTQYF. CDR3 nucleotide sequence: TGTGCCAGCAGCCCGAATCAGCGGGGGGGCACAGATACGCAGTATTTT.

CDR3 in DNA: TGCAGCGTTTACGCGGGAACCTACGAGCAGTACTTC. Amino acid sequence: CSVYAGTYEQYF. The rearrangement joins TRBV29-1 to TRBJ2-7, with D maybe TRBD2 (6 bases). The germline gives CDR1 SQVTM, CDR2 ANQGSEA. V dropped 5 bases and J dropped 2 bases, with 10 bases sitting between them. CDR3 length equals 12 residues.

The chain joins TRBV10-3 to TRBJ2-2; D gene uncertain. The CDR3 is 12 residues long. Germline V gene sequence: CDR1 ENHRY, CDR2 SYGVKD. Trimming cost V 6 bases and J 7 bases, with 9 bases left between them. DNA for the CDR3: TGTGCCATCAGCCCTCAGTTCGGGGAGCTGTTTTTT. It codes for CAISPQFGELFF.

The chain joins TRBV15 to TRBJ1-2; D not resolved. The CDR3 runs to 14 residues. The germline V gene encodes CDR1 LNHNV and CDR2 YYDKDF (reference sequence). Trimming took 0 bases from V and 3 from J, leaving 8 bases between them. The DNA of the CDR3 is TGTGCCACCAGCAGAGATTCCACTCACTATGGCTACACCTTC. This encodes CATSRDSTHYGYTF.

The V and J genes are TRBV5-1 and TRBJ2-6, with 8 bases aligning to TRBD1. The CDR3 loop spans 16 amino acids. Germline trimming cut 4 bases from V and 3 bases from J; bases unmatched to any gene: 6. Germline loops: CDR1 SGHRS, CDR2 YFSETQ. As DNA, the CDR3 is TGCGCCAGCAGCACCTTTGACAGGGGTGGGGCCAACGTCCTGACTTTC. Its translation is CASSTFDRGGANVLTF.

The V gene is TRBV3-1 (or the pseudogene TRBV3-2), the J gene TRBJ2-4; the match to TRBD2 covers 7 bases. This CDR3 region has 16 residues. Germline loops: CDR1 LGHDT, CDR2 YNNKEL (reference sequence). The junction had 8 bases not matched to a gene; V was cut back by 2 bases and J by 4 bases. CDR3 sequence reads: CASSQPLLASKNIQYF. In DNA, the CDR3 is TGTGCCAGCAGCCAACCATTACTAGCGAGTAAAAACATTCAGTACTTC.

The rearrangement uses TRBV10-3 and TRBJ2-5, with a weak D call TRBD1 (6 bases). The CDR3 is 12 residues long. Trimming removed 10 bases at V and 1 base at J, with 10 bases between. CDR1 and CDR2 (germline): ENHRY, SYGVKD. CDR3 sequence (DNA): TGTGCCACGACGGACAGCCAAGAGACCCAGTACTTC. Its translation is CATTDSQETQYF.

The chain employs TRBV5-1 and TRBJ1-1; D not resolved. The CDR3 length is 15 residues. Germline CDR1 is SGHRS and CDR2 is YFSETQ. V was clipped by 4 bases and J by 0 bases, with 13 bases between them. The CDR3 spells CASSLVGALNTEAFF. In nucleotides, the CDR3 is TGCGCCAGCAGCCTAGTGGGTGCGTTGAACACTGAAGCTTTCTTT.

The V gene is TRBV7-2, the J gene TRBJ2-7; TRBD1 matches 9 bases. This CDR3 has 16 residues. The junction had 11 bases not matched to a gene; V was cut back by 5 bases and J by 3 bases. The germline gives CDR1 SGHTA, CDR2 FQGNSA. CDR3 bases: TGTGCCAGCAGCCCAACTCCGGGACAGGGTCGCTACGAGCAGTACTTC. It codes for CASSPTPGQGRYEQYF.

The V gene is TRBV2, the J gene TRBJ2-7; 8 nucleotides align to TRBD2. Germline V gene lookup returns CDR1 SNHLY and CDR2 FYNNEI. V lost 6 bases to trimming and J lost 3 bases; unmatched junction nucleotides: 7. This CDR3 has 14 amino acids. The CDR3: CASSLREGNYEQYF. CDR3 in DNA: TGTGCCAGCAGCCTCCGGGAGGGGAACTACGAGCAGTACTTC.

The rearrangement links TRBV10-1 to TRBJ2-3; no clear D gene. CDR1 is WNHNN, CDR2 SYGVQD, per germline (reference sequence). CDR3 length: 12 residues. Trimming cost V 2 bases and J 6 bases, with 6 bases left between them. The CDR3 is CASSENLDTQYF. CDR3 nucleotide sequence: TGCGCCAGCAGTGAGAATCTCGATACGCAGTATTTT.

V gene TRBV5-6 combines with J gene TRBJ1-6; tentative D call: TRBD1 (6 bases). Deletions cut 0 bases from V and 3 bases from J, with 7 bases between. CDR1 is SGHDT and CDR2 is YYEEEE in the germline V gene. The CDR3 length is 15 residues. CDR3 protein: CASSLVGGYNSPLHF. The CDR3 DNA reads as TGTGCCAGCAGCTTGGTAGGGGGCTATAATTCACCCCTCCACTTT.

J is TRBJ2-5 and V is TRBV6-5, with a weak D call TRBD1 (5 bases). Germline CDR1 MNHEY, CDR2 SVGAGI. The CDR3 loop spans 14 amino acids. V lost 6 bases and J 8 bases, leaving 19 bases between the germline ends. In nucleotides, the CDR3 is TGTGCCAGCAGCCCGACAGAGAACACGGGCACCCAGTACTTC. This gives the protein CASSPTENTGTQYF.